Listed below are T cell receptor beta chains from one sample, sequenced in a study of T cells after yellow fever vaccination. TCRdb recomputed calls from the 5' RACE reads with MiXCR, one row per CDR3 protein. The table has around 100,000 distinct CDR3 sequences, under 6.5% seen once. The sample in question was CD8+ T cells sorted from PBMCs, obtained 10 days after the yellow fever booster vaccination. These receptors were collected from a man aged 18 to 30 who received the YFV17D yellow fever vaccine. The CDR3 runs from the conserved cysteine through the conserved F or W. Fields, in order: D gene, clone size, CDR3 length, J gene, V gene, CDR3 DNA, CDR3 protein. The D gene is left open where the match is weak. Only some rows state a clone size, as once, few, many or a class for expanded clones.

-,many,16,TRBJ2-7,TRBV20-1,TGCAGTGCTCAACCTGACCCCCCTTCAGGCTCCTACGAGCAGTACTTC,CSAQPDPPSGSYEQYF
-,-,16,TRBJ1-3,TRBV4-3,TGCGCCAGCAGCCAAGATGGCCATTCGGGTGGAAACACCATATATTTT,CASSQDGHSGGNTIYF
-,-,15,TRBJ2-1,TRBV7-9,TGTGCCAGCAGCCCCCCCCGCTACCGTTACAATGAGCAGTTCTTC,CASSPPRYRYNEQFF
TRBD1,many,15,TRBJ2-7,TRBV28,TGTGCCAGCAGTTTCGGGACAGGGGGCCCCTACGAGCAGTACTTC,CASSFGTGGPYEQYF
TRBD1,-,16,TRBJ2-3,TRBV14,TGTGCCAGCAGCCAAGGGGACAGGAGGAACACAGATACGCAGTATTTT,CASSQGDRRNTDTQYF
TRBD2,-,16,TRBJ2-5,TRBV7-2,TGTGCCAGCAGCATCATTCAGCGGGGGAACCAAGAGACCCAGTACTTC,CASSIIQRGNQETQYF
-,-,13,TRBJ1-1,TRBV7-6,TGTGCCAGCAGCCTAGAGGGGGGGGCTGAAGCTTTCTTT,CASSLEGGAEAFF
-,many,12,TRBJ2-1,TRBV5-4,TGTGCCAGCAGCCCTGGCGGCGGCGAGCAGTTCTTC,CASSPGGGEQFF
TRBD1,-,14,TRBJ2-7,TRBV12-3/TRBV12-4,TGTGCCAGCAGTGGGGGGGACAGGGGCCACGAGCAGTACTTC,CASSGGDRGHEQYF
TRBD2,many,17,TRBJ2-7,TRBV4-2,TGTGCCAGCAGCCAAGAGCTACTAGCGGGGGGGTTTGGCGAGCAGTACTTC,CASSQELLAGGFGEQYF
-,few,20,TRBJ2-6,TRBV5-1,TGCGCCAGCAGCCCTCACGGGCCCTCTGTTATAAGCTCTGGGGCCAACGTCCTGACTTTC,CASSPHGPSVISSGANVLTF
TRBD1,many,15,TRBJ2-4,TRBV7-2,TGTGCCAGCAGCACCTACAGGGGTGCCAAAAACATTCAGTACTTC,CASSTYRGAKNIQYF
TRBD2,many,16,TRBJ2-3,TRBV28,TGTGCCAGCAGTTTACTGGGCGGGGGGAGCACAGATACGCAGTATTTT,CASSLLGGGSTDTQYF
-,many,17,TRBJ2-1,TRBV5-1,TGCGCCAGCAGCCCCGACGACCTAGGTTTCTCCTACAATGAGCAGTTCTTC,CASSPDDLGFSYNEQFF
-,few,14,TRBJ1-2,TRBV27,TGTGCCAGCAGTTTGGCGGGTGGCGCGGGTGGCTACACCTTC,CASSLAGGAGGYTF
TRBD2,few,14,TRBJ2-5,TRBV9,TGTGCCAGCAGCGGACGGGGGAGGGGAGAGACCCAGTACTTC,CASSGRGRGETQYF
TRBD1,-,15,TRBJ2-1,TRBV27,TGTGCCAGCAGTTTCAACAGGGGATCCTACAATGAGCAGTTCTTC,CASSFNRGSYNEQFF
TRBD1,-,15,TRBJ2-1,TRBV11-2,TGTGCCAGCTGCTTAGGGGGCGGCTCCTTCAATGAGCAGTTCTTC,CASCLGGGSFNEQFF
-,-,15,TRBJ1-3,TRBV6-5,TGTGCCAGCAGTTCGAGTCGGTCGGGAGGAAACACCATATATTTT,CASSSSRSGGNTIYF
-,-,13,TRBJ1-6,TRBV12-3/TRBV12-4,TGTGCCAGCAGTTTGGGACTCAATTCACCCCTCCACTTT,CASSLGLNSPLHF
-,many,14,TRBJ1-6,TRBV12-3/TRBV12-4,TGTGCCAGCAGTTTGGAGGCCGATAATTCACCCCTCCACTTT,CASSLEADNSPLHF
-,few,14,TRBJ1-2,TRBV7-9,TGTGCCAGCAGCTCGACAGGATCCGAATCCGGCTACACCTTC,CASSSTGSESGYTF
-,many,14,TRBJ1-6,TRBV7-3,TGTGCCAGCAGCTTAGGAACCATTAATTCACCCCTCCACTTT,CASSLGTINSPLHF